This T cell receptor (beta chain) was identified during a study of T-cell reconstitution after alpha-beta-depleted transplantation in children. Study-level findings and limits: A year post-transplant, T-cell counts and diversity derived mostly from newly produced T cells. Several hundred rapidly expanded clones from non-depleted graft cells reportedly supplied alpha-beta T cells about two months post-transplant.

The TCRbeta library incorporated unique molecular identifiers. TCRdb itself ran the PCR reads through MiXCR, one entry per CDR3 protein. The table records about 190,000 distinct CDR3 sequences, around 10% of them present only once. Germline assignment: CDR1 WNHNN and CDR2 SYGVQD (reference sequence). J was trimmed by 9 bases and V by 0 bases; bases with no gene match: 8. This CDR3 is built from 16 residues. In its sample, this clonotype was seen many times. The antigen is unknown. This specimen was PBMCs, taken before TCRalphabeta/CD19-depleted stem cell transplant. This chain links TRBV10-1 with TRBJ2-1; 10 nucleotides match TRBD2. The TCR comes from a boy younger than 10 with acute myeloid leukemia, due to receive a stem cell transplant. DNA of the CDR3: TGCGCCAGCAGTGAGTCGGCTAGCGGGAGTATCAGTGAGCAGTTCTTC. Its protein product is CASSESASGSISEQFF.